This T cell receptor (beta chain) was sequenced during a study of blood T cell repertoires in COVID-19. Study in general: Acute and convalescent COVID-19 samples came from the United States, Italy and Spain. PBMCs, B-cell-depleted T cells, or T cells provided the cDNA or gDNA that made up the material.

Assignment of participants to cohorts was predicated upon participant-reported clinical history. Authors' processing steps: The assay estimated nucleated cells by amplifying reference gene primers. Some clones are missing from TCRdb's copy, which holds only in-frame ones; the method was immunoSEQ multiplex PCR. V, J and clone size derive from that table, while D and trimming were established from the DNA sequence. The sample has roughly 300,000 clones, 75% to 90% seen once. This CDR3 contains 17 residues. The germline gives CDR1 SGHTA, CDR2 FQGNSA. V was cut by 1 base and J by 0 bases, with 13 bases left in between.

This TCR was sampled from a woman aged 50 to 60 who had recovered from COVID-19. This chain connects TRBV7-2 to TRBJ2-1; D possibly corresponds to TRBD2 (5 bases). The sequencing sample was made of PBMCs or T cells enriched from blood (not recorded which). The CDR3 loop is CASSLGGRTSSYNEQFF. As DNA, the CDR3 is TGTGCCAGCAGCTTAGGAGGGCGAACGAGCTCCTACAATGAGCAGTTCTTC.